The 13 T cell receptor beta chains below come from one sample, sequenced in a study of T cells in Graves' hyperthyroidism and ophthalmopathy. RNA transcripts yielded amplified TCR beta CDR3 regions. The primer set for the first-round RT-PCR of the TCR CDR3 was HTBI. TCRdb passed the multiplex PCR reads through MiXCR, listing each CDR3 protein once. The table shows around 350,000 distinct CDR3 sequences, with roughly 15% occurring only once. Material for sequencing was blood. These receptors all stem from a woman between 25 and 40 years old with Graves' ophthalmopathy.

This clonotype was counted many times. This sequence joins TRBV5-1 and TRBJ2-1; D is tentatively TRBD1 or TRBD2 (6 bases each). The CDR3 has 13 amino acids. The V gene's germline CDR1 is SGHRS and CDR2 YFSETQ. Deletions cut 0 bases from V and 7 bases from J, with 8 bases between. CDR3 loop: CASSLGRGNEQFF. In DNA, the CDR3 is TGCGCCAGCAGCTTGGGGAGGGGGAATGAGCAGTTCTTC.

The genes are TRBV20-1 and TRBJ2-7; possible D gene TRBD1, 6 bases. This CDR3 contains 15 residues. V was shortened by 0 bases and J by 2 bases, with 14 bases between the two germline ends. CDR1 DFQATT and CDR2 SNEGSKA come from the germline V gene (reference sequence). CDR3 nucleotide sequence: TGCAGTGCTAGAGAGCTGACAGGCGGAACCTACGAGCAGTACTTC. Its translation is CSARELTGGTYEQYF.

V is TRBV27 and J is TRBJ1-1, with TRBD1 matching 8 bases. Germline CDR1 is MNHEY and CDR2 is SMNVEV (reference sequence). The CDR3 consists of 15 residues. V lost 3 bases to trimming and J lost 3 bases; unmatched junction nucleotides: 6. CDR3 bases: TGTGCCAGCAGTTTGGACAGGGTAGGGTACACTGAAGCTTTCTTT. This encodes CASSLDRVGYTEAFF.

In the case of this clonotype: This may stem from a read error, because a much larger clone lies one nucleotide away. The chain uses TRBV28 and TRBJ2-1, with TRBD2 as a possible D gene (6 bases). Germline V gene sequence: CDR1 MDHEN, CDR2 SYDVKM. With 8 bases removed from V and 10 bases from J, the gap between germline ends came to 15 bases. The CDR3 extends over 12 amino acids. CDR3: CASGEEAGEQFF. In DNA, the CDR3 is TGTGCCAGCGGGGAGGAGGCCGGCGAGCAGTTCTTC.

This clonotype occurred many times. The genes are TRBV6-2 or TRBV6-3 and TRBJ1-5; 8 bases map to TRBD1. J gave up 7 bases and V 6 bases, and 5 bases lay outside the gene matches. CDR3 size: 13 residues. Looked up from germline, CDR1 is MNHEY and CDR2 is SVGEGT. In nucleotides, the CDR3 is TGTGCCAGCAGACAGGGGGGAAGACAGCCCCAGCATTTT. Amino acid sequence: CASRQGGRQPQHF.

This clonotype was observed at least ten times. The chain carries TRBV7-2 and TRBJ2-7, with 9 bases identical to TRBD2. Per germline, CDR1 SGHTA and CDR2 FQGNSA. V lost 4 bases and J lost 5; bases outside the gene matches: 18. The CDR3 loop spans 18 amino acids. CDR3 in amino acids: CASSSKIIAGAPLHEQYF. The CDR3 nucleotides are TGTGCCAGCAGCTCAAAAATAATAGCGGGGGCACCCCTCCACGAGCAGTACTTC.

This clonotype occurred once. The chain joins TRBV7-2 to TRBJ2-7, with 9 bases fitting TRBD1. Germline values: CDR1 SGHTA, CDR2 FQGNSA. The CDR3 runs 14 residues. J gave up 2 bases and V 4 bases, and 3 bases lay outside the gene matches. The CDR3 region has the DNA TGTGCCAGCAGCTGGACAGGGGCGACCTACGAGCAGTACTTC. This sequence encodes CASSWTGATYEQYF. The variable domain in full, with the rest retrieved from reference TRBV7-2 and TRBJ2-7, is GAGVSQSPSNKVTEKGKDVELRCDPISGHTALYWYRQSLGQGLEFLIYFQGNSAPDKSGLPSDRFSAERTGGSVSTLTIQRTQQEDSAVYLCASSWTGATYEQYFGPGTRLTVT.

This clonotype was picked up many times. The chain employs TRBV27 and TRBJ1-2, with D possibly TRBD1 on 6 matching bases. Germline V gene sequence: CDR1 MNHEY, CDR2 SMNVEV (reference sequence). The CDR3 consists of 14 residues. Trimming took 6 bases from V and 6 from J, leaving 17 bases between them. CDR3 protein: CASSDGGGRDGYTF. The CDR3 coding sequence is TGTGCCAGCAGCGATGGGGGCGGACGGGATGGCTACACCTTC.

This clonotype was found many times. The V and J genes are TRBV12-3 or TRBV12-4 and TRBJ1-1; tentatively, D is TRBD1 (6 bases). The CDR3 is 14 residues long. Trimming stripped 2 bases from V and 8 bases from J, with 15 bases between. CDR3: CASSLNRGASEAFF. The CDR3 region has the DNA TGTGCCAGCAGTTTAAATCGGGGGGCGTCAGAAGCTTTCTTT.

This clonotype appeared a few times. The V and J genes are TRBV19 and TRBJ2-6; D is undetermined. V lost 5 bases to trimming and J lost 12 bases, with 8 bases between them. The CDR3 consists of 11 residues. CDR1 is LNHDA, CDR2 SQIVND, per germline (reference sequence). The CDR3 loop is CASSSMGVLTF. CDR3 coding DNA: TGTGCCAGTAGTTCTATGGGCGTCCTGACTTTC.

This clonotype has ten or more counts. The chain recombines TRBV6-1 with TRBJ1-1, with TRBD1 as a possible D gene (5 bases). The CDR3 is 16 amino acids. Trimming left V 8 bases short and J 3 bases short, with 22 bases between. Germline CDR1 and CDR2: MNHNS and SASEGT. Here the CDR3 DNA reads TGTGCCAGCTCGGTCGGTCGAGGGTCGGGACACACTGAAGCTTTCTTT. As protein: CASSVGRGSGHTEAFF.

This clonotype appeared many times. The chain's CDR3 is CASSITGTDTQYF. For the CDR3, the DNA is TGTGCCAGCTCTATAACAGGCACAGATACGCAGTATTTT. The V gene is TRBV7-3, the J gene TRBJ2-3, with D uncertain. Trimming took 8 bases from V and 1 from J, leaving 10 bases between them. CDR1 SGHTA and CDR2 FQGTGA come from the germline V gene. The CDR3 runs to 13 residues. Combining the CDR3 with reference TRBV7-3 and TRBJ2-3 gives the whole variable domain GAGVSQTPSNKVTEKGKYVELRCDPISGHTALYWYRQSLGQGPEFLIYFQGTGAADDSGLPNDRFFAVRPEGSVSTLKIQRTERGDSAVYLCASSITGTDTQYFGPGTRLTVL.

This clonotype was detected many times. The rearrangement uses TRBV5-5 and TRBJ1-1; D is unresolved. There are 14 residues in the CDR3. V lost 0 bases and J lost 0, with 6 bases in between. The germline gives CDR1 SGHKS, CDR2 YYEKEE (reference sequence). The CDR3: CASSLDRMNTEAFF. The CDR3 nucleotides read TGTGCCAGCAGCTTGGACAGAATGAACACTGAAGCTTTCTTT.